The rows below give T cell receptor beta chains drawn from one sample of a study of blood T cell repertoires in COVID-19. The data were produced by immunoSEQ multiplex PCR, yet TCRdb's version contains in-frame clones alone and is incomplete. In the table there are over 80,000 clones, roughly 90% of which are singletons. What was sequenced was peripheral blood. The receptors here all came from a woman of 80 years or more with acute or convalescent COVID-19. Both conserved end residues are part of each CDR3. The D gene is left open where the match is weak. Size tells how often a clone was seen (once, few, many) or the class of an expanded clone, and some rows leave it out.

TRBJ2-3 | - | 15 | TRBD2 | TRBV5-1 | TGCGCCAGCACCATAGGACTAGCGGGTACAGATACGCAGTATTTT | CASTIGLAGTDTQYF
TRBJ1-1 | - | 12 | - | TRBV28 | TGTGCCAGCAGTTTTGCGGTACCTGAAGCTTTCTTT | CASSFAVPEAFF
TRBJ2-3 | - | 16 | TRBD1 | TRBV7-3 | TGTGCCAGCAGCTTATTCGTGGGGACAGGGGTAGATACGCAGTATTTT | CASSLFVGTGVDTQYF
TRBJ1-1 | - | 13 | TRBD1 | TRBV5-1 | TGCGCCAGCAGCTCGACAGGGGAGGCTGAAGCTTTCTTT | CASSSTGEAEAFF
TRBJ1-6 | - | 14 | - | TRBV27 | TGTGCCAGCAGTCCACGGGGACTTAATTCACCCCTCCACTTT | CASSPRGLNSPLHF
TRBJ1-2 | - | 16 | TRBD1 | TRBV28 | TGTGCCAGCAGTTCAACCGGGACAGGGGGTTCCTATGGCTACACCTTC | CASSSTGTGGSYGYTF
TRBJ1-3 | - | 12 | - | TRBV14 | TGTGCCAGCAGCCTTCAGGGGCTCACCATATATTTT | CASSLQGLTIYF
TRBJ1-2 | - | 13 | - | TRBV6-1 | TGTGCCAGCAGTGAGCGGGTGCACTATGGCTACACCTTC | CASSERVHYGYTF
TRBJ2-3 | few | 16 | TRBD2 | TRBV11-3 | TGTGCCAGCAGCCCTGGGACTAGCGGGACAACAGATACGCAGTATTTT | CASSPGTSGTTDTQYF
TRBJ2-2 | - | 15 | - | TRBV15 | TGTGCCACCAGCAGAGATCTTTTTAACACCGGGGAGCTGTTTTTT | CATSRDLFNTGELFF
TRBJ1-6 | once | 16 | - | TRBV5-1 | TGCGCCAGCAGCTTGATGGGGGGGCAGATCTATTCACCCCTCCACTTT | CASSLMGGQIYSPLHF
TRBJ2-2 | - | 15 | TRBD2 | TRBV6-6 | TGTGCCAGCAGTCTAGCGGGAGGGCCGATCGGGGAGCTGTTTTTT | CASSLAGGPIGELFF
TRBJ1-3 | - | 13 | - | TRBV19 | TGTGCCAGTACCACACTAAACGGAAACACCATATATTTT | CASTTLNGNTIYF
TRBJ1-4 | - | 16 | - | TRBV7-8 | TGTGCCAGCAGCTTAGACAGCGGGAGCACTAATGAAAAACTGTTTTTT | CASSLDSGSTNEKLFF
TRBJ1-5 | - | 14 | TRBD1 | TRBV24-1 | TGTGCCACCAGTGATGGGACAGGTGGTCAGCCCCAGCATTTT | CATSDGTGGQPQHF
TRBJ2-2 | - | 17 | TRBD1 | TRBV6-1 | TGTGCCAGCAGTGAAGCGGGGACAGGGGAGGATACCGGGGAGCTGTTTTTT | CASSEAGTGEDTGELFF
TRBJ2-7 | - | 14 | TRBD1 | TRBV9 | TGTGCCAGCAGCGTAGGACAGGGAAACTACGAGCAGTACTTC | CASSVGQGNYEQYF
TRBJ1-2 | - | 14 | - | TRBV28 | TGTGCCAGCAGTTTATTTCGGGATGGAAATGGCTACACCTTC | CASSLFRDGNGYTF
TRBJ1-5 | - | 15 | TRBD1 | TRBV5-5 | TGTGCCAGCAGCTCGACAGGGGCCGCAAATCAGCCCCAGCATTTT | CASSSTGAANQPQHF
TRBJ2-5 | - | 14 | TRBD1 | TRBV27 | TGTGCCAGTCGCGCCGGGACAGGAAAAGAGACCCAGTACTTC | CASRAGTGKETQYF
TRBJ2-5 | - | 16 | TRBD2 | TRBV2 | TGTGCCAGCAGCCGGGAGGGCGGGACGTACCAAGAGACCCAGTACTTC | CASSREGGTYQETQYF
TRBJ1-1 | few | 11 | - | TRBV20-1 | TGCAGTGCTACTATGAACACTGAAGCTTTCTTT | CSATMNTEAFF
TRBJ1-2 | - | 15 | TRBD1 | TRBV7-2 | TGTGCCAGCAGCTCGAGGACAGGGGGGGGATATGGCTACACCTTC | CASSSRTGGGYGYTF
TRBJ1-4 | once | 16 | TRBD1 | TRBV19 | TGTGCCAGTAGCCGGGACAGGGACGCAACTAATGAAAAACTGTTTTTT | CASSRDRDATNEKLFF
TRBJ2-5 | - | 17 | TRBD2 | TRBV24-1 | TGTGCCACCAGTGATTCCCGAGCGGGAGGGCCCCGGGAGACCCAGTACTTC | CATSDSRAGGPRETQYF
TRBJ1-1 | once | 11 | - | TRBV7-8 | TGTGCCAGCAGCGTTTCAGGGGAGGCTTTCTTT | CASSVSGEAFF
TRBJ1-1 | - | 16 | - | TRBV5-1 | TGCGCCAGCAGCTTGGAAAGTTTAGGGGCGAACACTGAAGCTTTCTTT | CASSLESLGANTEAFF
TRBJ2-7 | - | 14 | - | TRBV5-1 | TGCGCCAGCAGCTTGCAGGGATCGGCCTACGAGCAGTACTTC | CASSLQGSAYEQYF
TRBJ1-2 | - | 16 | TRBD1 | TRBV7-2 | TGTGCCAGCAGCTCAATGCAGGGGGCGCTTATCTATGGCTACACCTTC | CASSSMQGALIYGYTF
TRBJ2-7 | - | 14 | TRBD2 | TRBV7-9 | TGTGCCAGCAGCTACCTTGGGAGGGACTACGAGCAGTACTTC | CASSYLGRDYEQYF
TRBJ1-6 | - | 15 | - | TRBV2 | TGTGCCAGCAGTGTGATTGTGGGAACAGGATCACCCCTCCACTTT | CASSVIVGTGSPLHF
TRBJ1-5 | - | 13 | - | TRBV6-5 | TGTGCCAGCAGTTACGAGATGAATCAGCCCCAGCATTTT | CASSYEMNQPQHF
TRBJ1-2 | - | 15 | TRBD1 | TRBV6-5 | TGTGCCAGCAGTTACTCCGGGACAGGGGAATTTCTCTACACCTTC | CASSYSGTGEFLYTF
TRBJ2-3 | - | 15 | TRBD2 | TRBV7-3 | TGTGCCAGCAGTCCACTAGCGGGAGCCCAAGATACGCAGTATTTT | CASSPLAGAQDTQYF
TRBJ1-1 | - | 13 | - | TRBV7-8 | TGTGCCAGCAGCTTAATTACAAACACTGAAGCTTTCTTT | CASSLITNTEAFF
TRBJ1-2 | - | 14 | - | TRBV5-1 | TGCGCCAGCAGCTTGACTGGGCGTGACTATGGCTACACCTTC | CASSLTGRDYGYTF
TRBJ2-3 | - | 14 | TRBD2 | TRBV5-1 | TGCGCCAGCAGCCAGCGGGAAGGGACAGATACGCAGTATTTT | CASSQREGTDTQYF
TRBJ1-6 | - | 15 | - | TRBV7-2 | TGTGCCAGCAGCTTAGACAGGCCCTATAATTCACCCCTCCACTTT | CASSLDRPYNSPLHF
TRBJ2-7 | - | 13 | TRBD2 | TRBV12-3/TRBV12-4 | TGTGCCAGCAGTTTCAGTAGCGGGTACGAGCAGTACTTC | CASSFSSGYEQYF
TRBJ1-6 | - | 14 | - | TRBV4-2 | TGTGCCAGCAGCCAAGATGGAGGGGTTTCACCCCTCCACTTT | CASSQDGGVSPLHF
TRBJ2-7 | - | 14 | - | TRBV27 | TGTGCCAGCAGCTCCGGGTTTGGGTTACTTGAGCAGTACTTC | CASSSGFGLLEQYF
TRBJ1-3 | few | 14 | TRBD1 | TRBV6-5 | TGTGCCAGCAGTACGGGGACAGCCGGAAACACCATATATTTT | CASSTGTAGNTIYF
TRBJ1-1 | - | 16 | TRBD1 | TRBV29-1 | TGCAGCGTTGGGCGACAGGGAGTAATACGGAACACTGAAGCTTTCTTT | CSVGRQGVIRNTEAFF
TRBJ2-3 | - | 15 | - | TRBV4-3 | TGCGCCAGCAGCCAAGAAAATTGGGCTAGCGATACGCAGTATTTT | CASSQENWASDTQYF